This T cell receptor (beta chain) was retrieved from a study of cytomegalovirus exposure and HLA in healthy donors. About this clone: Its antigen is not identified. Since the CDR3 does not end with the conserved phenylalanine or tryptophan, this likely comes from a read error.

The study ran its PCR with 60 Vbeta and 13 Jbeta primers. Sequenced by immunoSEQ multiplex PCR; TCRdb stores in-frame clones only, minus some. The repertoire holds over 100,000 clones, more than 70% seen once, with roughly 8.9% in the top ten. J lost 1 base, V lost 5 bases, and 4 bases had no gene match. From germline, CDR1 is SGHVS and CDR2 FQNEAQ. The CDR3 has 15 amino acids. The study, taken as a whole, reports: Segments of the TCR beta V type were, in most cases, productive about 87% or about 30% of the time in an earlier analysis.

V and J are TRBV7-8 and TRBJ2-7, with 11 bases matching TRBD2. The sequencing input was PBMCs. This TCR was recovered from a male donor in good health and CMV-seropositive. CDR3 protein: CASSPTSGSSYEQYL. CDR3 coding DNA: TGTGCCAGCAGCCCAACTAGCGGGAGTTCCTACGAGCAGTACCTC.